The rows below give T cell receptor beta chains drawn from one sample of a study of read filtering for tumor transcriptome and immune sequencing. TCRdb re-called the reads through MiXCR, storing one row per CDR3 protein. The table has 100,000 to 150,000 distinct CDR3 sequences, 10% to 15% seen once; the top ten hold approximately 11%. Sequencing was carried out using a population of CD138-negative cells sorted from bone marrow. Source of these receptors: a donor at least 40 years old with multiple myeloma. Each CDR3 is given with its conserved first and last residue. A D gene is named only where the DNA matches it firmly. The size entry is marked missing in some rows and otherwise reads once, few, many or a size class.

cdr3_nt: TGTGCCAGCAGTCCGCGGAGGGGGAACACTGAAGCTTTCTTT
cdr3_aa: CASSPRRGNTEAFF
v_call: TRBV12-3/TRBV12-4
d_call: .
j_call: TRBJ1-1
clone_size: .

cdr3_nt: TGTGCCAGCAGTGAAGGTGGAACGGACTATGGCTACACCTTC
cdr3_aa: CASSEGGTDYGYTF
v_call: TRBV2
d_call: .
j_call: TRBJ1-2
clone_size: many

cdr3_nt: TGTGCCAGCAGCAACACTCCTTTAGAGACCCAGTACTTC
cdr3_aa: CASSNTPLETQYF
v_call: TRBV7-3
d_call: .
j_call: TRBJ2-5
clone_size: many

cdr3_nt: TGTGCCTGGAGTCGCGGGGCAACCGGGCTGGGCGATGAGCAGTTCTTC
cdr3_aa: CAWSRGATGLGDEQFF
v_call: TRBV30
d_call: .
j_call: TRBJ2-1
clone_size: .

cdr3_nt: TGCAGTGCTAGTATAGGGGGGCCTACGACCGGATTGGAGACCCAGTACTTC
cdr3_aa: CSASIGGPTTGLETQYF
v_call: TRBV20-1
d_call: .
j_call: TRBJ2-5
clone_size: .

cdr3_nt: TGCAGCGTTGGGGACAATCGATGGGATGAGCAGTTCTTC
cdr3_aa: CSVGDNRWDEQFF
v_call: TRBV29-1
d_call: .
j_call: TRBJ2-1
clone_size: many

cdr3_nt: TGCAGCGTTGGGAGACAGGGGCAGGGCACCGGGGAGCTGTTTTTT
cdr3_aa: CSVGRQGQGTGELFF
v_call: TRBV29-1
d_call: TRBD1
j_call: TRBJ2-2
clone_size: few

cdr3_nt: TGCCAGACTGGGGCTAATGAAAAACTGTTTTTT
cdr3_aa: CQTGANEKLFF
v_call: TRBV20-1
d_call: .
j_call: TRBJ1-4
clone_size: many

cdr3_nt: TGTGCCACCACTATCTCCGGCTCCCTAGCGGCCCACAATGAGCAGTTCTTC
cdr3_aa: CATTISGSLAAHNEQFF
v_call: TRBV27
d_call: TRBD2
j_call: TRBJ2-1
clone_size: .

cdr3_nt: TGTGCCAGCAGATCCGGGACTGATACCGGGGAGCTGTTTTTT
cdr3_aa: CASRSGTDTGELFF
v_call: TRBV3-1
d_call: .
j_call: TRBJ2-2
clone_size: few

cdr3_nt: TGTGCCAGCAGTAGGCTAGCGGGGGACTCAGATACGCAGTATTTT
cdr3_aa: CASSRLAGDSDTQYF
v_call: TRBV6-6
d_call: TRBD2
j_call: TRBJ2-3
clone_size: many

cdr3_nt: TGTGCCTGGAGCAGGGGCAGCGGGATTTACAATGAGCAGTTCTTC
cdr3_aa: CAWSRGSGIYNEQFF
v_call: TRBV30
d_call: .
j_call: TRBJ2-1
clone_size: .

cdr3_nt: TGTGCCAGCAGCCCGACGGGGCCAGGGAATGAGCAGTTCTTC
cdr3_aa: CASSPTGPGNEQFF
v_call: TRBV12-3/TRBV12-4
d_call: .
j_call: TRBJ2-1
clone_size: many

cdr3_nt: TGTGCCAGCAGCGGACAGACGAGCACTGAAGCTTTCTTT
cdr3_aa: CASSGQTSTEAFF
v_call: TRBV12-3/TRBV12-4
d_call: .
j_call: TRBJ1-1
clone_size: .

cdr3_nt: TGTGCCACCAGCGGCAGGGGATATAGCAATCAGCCCCAGCATTTT
cdr3_aa: CATSGRGYSNQPQHF
v_call: TRBV15
d_call: .
j_call: TRBJ1-5
clone_size: many

cdr3_nt: TGTACCAGCAGTTACTCCCGGGAATTCAATGAGCAGTTCTTC
cdr3_aa: CTSSYSREFNEQFF
v_call: TRBV6-5
d_call: .
j_call: TRBJ2-1
clone_size: many

cdr3_nt: TGCAGTGCTAGCCGTGGACAGGAATCCTACAATGAGCAGTTCTTC
cdr3_aa: CSASRGQESYNEQFF
v_call: TRBV20-1
d_call: TRBD1
j_call: TRBJ2-1
clone_size: .

cdr3_nt: TGTGCCAGCGTCAGCTCGAGCTCCTACAATGAGCAGTTCTTC
cdr3_aa: CASVSSSSYNEQFF
v_call: TRBV6-1
d_call: .
j_call: TRBJ2-1
clone_size: .

cdr3_nt: TGTGCCAGCAGCTTGGCGAGCTCCTATAATTCACCCCTCCACTTT
cdr3_aa: CASSLASSYNSPLHF
v_call: TRBV5-8
d_call: .
j_call: TRBJ1-6
clone_size: many

cdr3_nt: TGTGCCAGCAGCTTATTCCCGCGGCGGGGCTCAGGGGAGCAGTTCTTC
cdr3_aa: CASSLFPRRGSGEQFF
v_call: TRBV7-2
d_call: .
j_call: TRBJ2-1
clone_size: .

cdr3_nt: TGCGCCAGCAGCATGGACAGTAATAATGAAAAACTGTTTTTT
cdr3_aa: CASSMDSNNEKLFF
v_call: TRBV5-1
d_call: .
j_call: TRBJ1-4
clone_size: .

cdr3_nt: TGTGCCAGCAGTTCAAGAGCGGGAGGGCCTCTGTTCGAGCAGTACTTC
cdr3_aa: CASSSRAGGPLFEQYF
v_call: TRBV12-3/TRBV12-4
d_call: TRBD2
j_call: TRBJ2-7
clone_size: many

cdr3_nt: TGTGCCAGCAGCGACCATGGCGGGATCGGGCAGAGGTACACTGAAGCTTTCTTT
cdr3_aa: CASSDHGGIGQRYTEAFF
v_call: TRBV9
d_call: .
j_call: TRBJ1-1
clone_size: many

cdr3_nt: TGTGCCAGTGCCGTGAGCGGGGACACAGATACGCAGTATTTT
cdr3_aa: CASAVSGDTDTQYF
v_call: TRBV19
d_call: TRBD2
j_call: TRBJ2-3
clone_size: many

cdr3_nt: TGTGCCAGCAGCTTAGGGGGACAGGTGGGGAATCAGCCCCAGCATTTT
cdr3_aa: CASSLGGQVGNQPQHF
v_call: TRBV7-8
d_call: TRBD1
j_call: TRBJ1-5
clone_size: .

cdr3_nt: TGCAGTGCTCCCGGCAGGACCTACGAGCAGTACTTC
cdr3_aa: CSAPGRTYEQYF
v_call: TRBV20-1
d_call: .
j_call: TRBJ2-7
clone_size: many

cdr3_nt: TGCAGCGTTGTGGGGACAGGCCAATCTGGGGCCAACGTCCTGACTTTC
cdr3_aa: CSVVGTGQSGANVLTF
v_call: TRBV29-1
d_call: TRBD1
j_call: TRBJ2-6
clone_size: many

cdr3_nt: TGCGCCAGCAGCCCCGGACACGCCGCAGACACTGAAGCTTTCTTT
cdr3_aa: CASSPGHAADTEAFF
v_call: TRBV5-1
d_call: .
j_call: TRBJ1-1
clone_size: many

cdr3_nt: TGCGCCAGCAGCAAAACCGAGGACGAACCCTACAATGAGCAGTTCTTC
cdr3_aa: CASSKTEDEPYNEQFF
v_call: TRBV5-1
d_call: .
j_call: TRBJ2-1
clone_size: many

cdr3_nt: TGTGCCAGCAGTTGGGGCGGCGGGGAGCTGTTTTTT
cdr3_aa: CASSWGGGELFF
v_call: TRBV12-3/TRBV12-4
d_call: .
j_call: TRBJ2-2
clone_size: many

cdr3_nt: TGTGCCAGCAGTCCAATGTACAGCAATCAGCCCCAGCATTTT
cdr3_aa: CASSPMYSNQPQHF
v_call: TRBV5-5
d_call: .
j_call: TRBJ1-5
clone_size: many

cdr3_nt: TGTGCCAGCAGCACGGACCCATATTCAGGCTACACCTTC
cdr3_aa: CASSTDPYSGYTF
v_call: TRBV6-6
d_call: .
j_call: TRBJ1-2
clone_size: .

cdr3_nt: TGCAGCGTTGAAGAGTCAGGCGTCACCGGGGAGCTGTTTTTT
cdr3_aa: CSVEESGVTGELFF
v_call: TRBV29-1
d_call: .
j_call: TRBJ2-2
clone_size: few

cdr3_nt: TGCGCCAGCATGTGGGGGCCGACCACAGATACGCAGTATTTT
cdr3_aa: CASMWGPTTDTQYF
v_call: TRBV5-1
d_call: .
j_call: TRBJ2-3
clone_size: many

cdr3_nt: TGCAGTGCTAGTCCAGGGGGCAATCAGCCCCAGCATTTT
cdr3_aa: CSASPGGNQPQHF
v_call: TRBV20-1
d_call: .
j_call: TRBJ1-5
clone_size: .

cdr3_nt: TGTGCCAGCAGTTTCCAGGGGGTCGTCGGGGAGCTGTTTTTT
cdr3_aa: CASSFQGVVGELFF
v_call: TRBV12-3/TRBV12-4
d_call: TRBD1
j_call: TRBJ2-2
clone_size: many

cdr3_nt: TGTGCCACCAGCAGAGCGGAGAGCTCCTACAATGAGCAGTTCTTC
cdr3_aa: CATSRAESSYNEQFF
v_call: TRBV15
d_call: .
j_call: TRBJ2-1
clone_size: many

cdr3_nt: TGTGCCAGCAGTCGCGTGGATGAGCAGTTCTTC
cdr3_aa: CASSRVDEQFF
v_call: TRBV6-2/TRBV6-3
d_call: .
j_call: TRBJ2-1
clone_size: many

cdr3_nt: TGCGCCAGCAGACAGGGGGCGCGGGTAGATACGCAGTATTTT
cdr3_aa: CASRQGARVDTQYF
v_call: TRBV10-2
d_call: TRBD1
j_call: TRBJ2-3
clone_size: many

cdr3_nt: TGTGCCAGCAGCTCTTCAAGCGGGAGGGCCGAGTTCTTC
cdr3_aa: CASSSSSGRAEFF
v_call: TRBV7-8
d_call: TRBD2
j_call: TRBJ2-1
clone_size: .

cdr3_nt: TGTGCCATCAGGGGGGGGAACACTGAAGCTTTCTTT
cdr3_aa: CAIRGGNTEAFF
v_call: TRBV10-3
d_call: .
j_call: TRBJ1-1
clone_size: many

cdr3_nt: TGCAGTGCTAGAACCGAGACCCAGTACTTC
cdr3_aa: CSARTETQYF
v_call: TRBV20-1
d_call: .
j_call: TRBJ2-5
clone_size: many

cdr3_nt: TGTGCCAGCAGCTTAGCCCCTGGAAGACCTCGGGACACTGAAGCTTTCTTT
cdr3_aa: CASSLAPGRPRDTEAFF
v_call: TRBV11-1
d_call: .
j_call: TRBJ1-1
clone_size: .

cdr3_nt: TGTGCCTGGAGACAGGGGAGCTCCACCGGGGAGCTGTTTTTT
cdr3_aa: CAWRQGSSTGELFF
v_call: TRBV30
d_call: TRBD1
j_call: TRBJ2-2
clone_size: many

cdr3_nt: TGTGCCAGCAGCGTAGAGCAGAGCTCCTACAATGAGCAGTTCTTC
cdr3_aa: CASSVEQSSYNEQFF
v_call: TRBV9
d_call: .
j_call: TRBJ2-1
clone_size: many

cdr3_nt: TGTGCCAGCAGACTTGGACTAGCGGGAAAGTACAATGAGCAGTTCTTC
cdr3_aa: CASRLGLAGKYNEQFF
v_call: TRBV6-2/TRBV6-3
d_call: TRBD2
j_call: TRBJ2-1
clone_size: many

cdr3_nt: TGTGCCAGCAGTGCGCCAGCGATCCAAGAGACCCAGTACTTC
cdr3_aa: CASSAPAIQETQYF
v_call: TRBV25-1
d_call: .
j_call: TRBJ2-5
clone_size: few

cdr3_nt: TGTGCCAGCATTCAGACAGGGGTAAGGGGGGAGGCCGACAATGAGCAGTTCTTC
cdr3_aa: CASIQTGVRGEADNEQFF
v_call: TRBV7-9
d_call: TRBD1
j_call: TRBJ2-1
clone_size: many

cdr3_nt: TGTGCCAGCGGCGAGGGACTAGCGATCAATGAGCAGTTCTTC
cdr3_aa: CASGEGLAINEQFF
v_call: TRBV7-2
d_call: TRBD2
j_call: TRBJ2-1
clone_size: many

cdr3_nt: TGTGCCAGCAGCTTGGGGGGTAGCGGGGGGAAGGCGAAGACCCAGTACTTC
cdr3_aa: CASSLGGSGGKAKTQYF
v_call: TRBV5-6
d_call: TRBD2
j_call: TRBJ2-5
clone_size: many

cdr3_nt: TGTGCCAGCCTCGCTTCGGGGGCGCAGGGTAATGAAAAACTGTTTTTT
cdr3_aa: CASLASGAQGNEKLFF
v_call: TRBV28
d_call: .
j_call: TRBJ1-4
clone_size: many

cdr3_nt: TGTGCCAGCAGTGAACAGGGTTCTTTTGGCTACACCTTC
cdr3_aa: CASSEQGSFGYTF
v_call: TRBV2
d_call: .
j_call: TRBJ1-2
clone_size: many

cdr3_nt: TGCGCCAGCAGCGGCGGACAGGAATACAATGAGCAGTTCTTC
cdr3_aa: CASSGGQEYNEQFF
v_call: TRBV5-1
d_call: TRBD1
j_call: TRBJ2-1
clone_size: .

cdr3_nt: TGTGCCAGCAGCTTAGGCAGGGCGAACACCGGGGAGCTGTTTTTT
cdr3_aa: CASSLGRANTGELFF
v_call: TRBV11-2
d_call: .
j_call: TRBJ2-2
clone_size: many

cdr3_nt: TGTGCCAGCAGCTTAGGGATGCCAGTTTCCTTGAACACCGGGGAGCTGTTTTTT
cdr3_aa: CASSLGMPVSLNTGELFF
v_call: TRBV11-2
d_call: .
j_call: TRBJ2-2
clone_size: many

cdr3_nt: TGCGCCAGCAGCCGGGGACTAGCGGGGCGCACAGATACGCAGTATTTT
cdr3_aa: CASSRGLAGRTDTQYF
v_call: TRBV5-1
d_call: TRBD2
j_call: TRBJ2-3
clone_size: many

cdr3_nt: TGTGCCAGCAGTGGGGACAGGTTACAGCAGTCACCCCTCCACTTT
cdr3_aa: CASSGDRLQQSPLHF
v_call: TRBV12-3/TRBV12-4
d_call: TRBD1
j_call: TRBJ1-6
clone_size: many